The rows below give T cell receptor beta chains drawn from one sample of a study of post-analysis software for immune sequencing data. TCRdb called the PCR reads again in MiXCR, with one record for every CDR3 protein. The data hold approximately 250,000 distinct CDR3 sequences, with just over 35% observed a single time. Sequenced: blood. These receptors all come from a girl under 18 with multiple sclerosis. CDR3s include the opening cysteine and the closing phenylalanine or tryptophan. The order of the fields is clone size, D gene, V gene, J gene, CDR3 protein, CDR3 DNA. The D gene is left open where the match is weak. Not all rows give a size; the values are once, few, many and, for expanded clones, a class.

abundance: NA
d_gene: TRBD1
v_gene: TRBV20-1
j_gene: TRBJ1-3
CDR3aa: CSARHSGQAGNTIYF
CDR3nt: TGCAGTGCTAGACACTCGGGACAGGCTGGAAACACCATATATTTT

abundance: few
d_gene: TRBD1
v_gene: TRBV12-3/TRBV12-4
j_gene: TRBJ1-1
CDR3aa: CASSRDRGTEAFF
CDR3nt: TGTGCCAGCAGCCGGGACAGGGGCACTGAAGCTTTCTTT

abundance: few
d_gene: TRBD1
v_gene: TRBV5-6
j_gene: TRBJ1-4
CDR3aa: CASGLGQTNEKLFF
CDR3nt: TGTGCCAGCGGCTTGGGACAGACTAATGAAAAACTGTTTTTT

abundance: NA
d_gene: NA
v_gene: TRBV5-1
j_gene: TRBJ2-3
CDR3aa: CASTRESGSSTDTQYF
CDR3nt: TGCGCCAGCACCAGGGAAAGCGGTTCTAGCACAGATACGCAGTATTTT

abundance: many
d_gene: NA
v_gene: TRBV7-3
j_gene: TRBJ2-3
CDR3aa: CASSQQGTTDTQYF
CDR3nt: TGTGCCAGCAGCCAACAGGGTACTACAGATACGCAGTATTTT

abundance: NA
d_gene: NA
v_gene: TRBV20-1
j_gene: TRBJ2-3
CDR3aa: CSARVIRWADTQYF
CDR3nt: TGCAGTGCTAGAGTCATAAGGTGGGCAGATACGCAGTATTTT

abundance: NA
d_gene: NA
v_gene: TRBV20-1
j_gene: TRBJ2-2
CDR3aa: CSARPVARGELFF
CDR3nt: TGCAGTGCTAGACCCGTAGCGCGAGGGGAGCTGTTTTTT

abundance: many
d_gene: NA
v_gene: TRBV29-1
j_gene: TRBJ2-4
CDR3aa: CSAVDPLAKNIQYF
CDR3nt: TGCAGCGCCGTCGACCCGCTAGCCAAAAACATTCAGTACTTC

abundance: few
d_gene: TRBD1
v_gene: TRBV14
j_gene: TRBJ1-1
CDR3aa: CASSQDRSMLTFF
CDR3nt: TGTGCCAGCAGCCAGGACAGGTCGATGTTAACTTTCTTT

abundance: NA
d_gene: NA
v_gene: TRBV5-1
j_gene: TRBJ2-1
CDR3aa: CASSPGAGQRDEQFF
CDR3nt: TGCGCCAGCAGCCCGGGTGCGGGCCAGAGGGATGAGCAGTTCTTC

abundance: NA
d_gene: NA
v_gene: TRBV6-5
j_gene: TRBJ2-7
CDR3aa: CASSLGALTYEQYF
CDR3nt: TGTGCCAGCAGTTTGGGGGCTTTAACCTACGAGCAGTACTTC

abundance: NA
d_gene: TRBD1
v_gene: TRBV29-1
j_gene: TRBJ2-1
CDR3aa: CSAESTGSGYNEQFF
CDR3nt: TGCAGCGCCGAATCGACAGGGTCGGGGTACAATGAGCAGTTCTTC

abundance: many
d_gene: NA
v_gene: TRBV13
j_gene: TRBJ2-3
CDR3aa: CVSSLGGDPDTQYF
CDR3nt: TGTGTCAGCAGCTTAGGCGGAGACCCAGATACGCAGTATTTT

abundance: NA
d_gene: TRBD2
v_gene: TRBV5-5
j_gene: TRBJ2-7
CDR3aa: CASSLEVAGYNEQYF
CDR3nt: TGTGCCAGCAGCCTGGAGGTAGCGGGATACAATGAGCAGTACTTC

abundance: few
d_gene: NA
v_gene: TRBV5-5
j_gene: TRBJ1-1
CDR3aa: CASSLEGEVTEAFF
CDR3nt: TGTGCCAGCAGCCTAGAGGGGGAGGTGACTGAAGCTTTCTTT

abundance: few
d_gene: TRBD1
v_gene: TRBV11-2
j_gene: TRBJ1-6
CDR3aa: CASSLRFRDRANSPPHF
CDR3nt: TGTGCCAGCAGCTTAAGGTTCCGGGACAGGGCTAATTCACCCCCCCACTTT

abundance: NA
d_gene: TRBD1
v_gene: TRBV2
j_gene: TRBJ1-4
CDR3aa: CASSDRQGQGEKLFF
CDR3nt: TGTGCCAGCAGTGACCGACAGGGGCAGGGTGAAAAACTGTTTTTT

abundance: few
d_gene: TRBD2
v_gene: TRBV11-2
j_gene: TRBJ2-7
CDR3aa: CASSYRRLAESVYEQYF
CDR3nt: TGTGCCAGCAGCTACCGTAGACTAGCGGAAAGTGTTTACGAGCAGTACTTC

abundance: few
d_gene: TRBD1
v_gene: TRBV5-1
j_gene: TRBJ1-4
CDR3aa: CASSPGQAAANEKLFF
CDR3nt: TGCGCCAGCAGCCCGGGACAGGCGGCGGCTAATGAAAAACTGTTTTTT

abundance: NA
d_gene: NA
v_gene: TRBV20-1
j_gene: TRBJ2-2
CDR3aa: CSAKGGPGELFF
CDR3nt: TGCAGTGCTAAAGGGGGACCCGGGGAGCTGTTTTTT

abundance: few
d_gene: TRBD1
v_gene: TRBV6-2/TRBV6-3
j_gene: TRBJ1-2
CDR3aa: CASSPGTGSGGYTF
CDR3nt: TGTGCCAGCAGCCCCGGGACAGGGTCAGGTGGCTACACCTTC

abundance: NA
d_gene: NA
v_gene: TRBV29-1
j_gene: TRBJ2-5
CDR3aa: CSESGVVETQYF
CDR3nt: TGCAGCGAAAGTGGGGTGGTGGAGACCCAGTACTTC

abundance: NA
d_gene: TRBD2
v_gene: TRBV7-2
j_gene: TRBJ2-1
CDR3aa: CASSHGLAGVNEQFF
CDR3nt: TGTGCCAGCAGCCACGGACTAGCGGGGGTCAATGAGCAGTTCTTC

abundance: NA
d_gene: TRBD2
v_gene: TRBV2
j_gene: TRBJ2-3
CDR3aa: CASSEARLAGADTQYF
CDR3nt: TGTGCCAGCAGTGAAGCGCGGCTAGCGGGAGCCGATACGCAGTATTTT

abundance: many
d_gene: TRBD1
v_gene: TRBV6-5
j_gene: TRBJ2-6
CDR3aa: CASSYNRGRTGANVLTF
CDR3nt: TGTGCCAGCAGTTATAACAGGGGGAGGACTGGGGCCAACGTCCTGACTTTC

abundance: NA
d_gene: NA
v_gene: TRBV5-1
j_gene: TRBJ2-5
CDR3aa: CASSSDLKETQYF
CDR3nt: TGCGCCAGCAGCTCGGACCTTAAAGAGACCCAGTACTTC

abundance: many
d_gene: TRBD2
v_gene: TRBV5-1
j_gene: TRBJ2-1
CDR3aa: CASSLELAGGNEQFF
CDR3nt: TGCGCCAGCAGCTTGGAACTAGCGGGCGGCAATGAGCAGTTCTTC

abundance: few
d_gene: TRBD1
v_gene: TRBV12-3/TRBV12-4
j_gene: TRBJ1-2
CDR3aa: CASSFIRQGGSGYTF
CDR3nt: TGTGCCAGCAGTTTTATAAGACAGGGAGGATCTGGCTACACCTTC

abundance: NA
d_gene: NA
v_gene: TRBV7-3
j_gene: TRBJ2-2
CDR3aa: CASSLTSGIGNTGELFF
CDR3nt: TGTGCCAGCAGCTTAACGTCGGGGATTGGGAACACCGGGGAGCTGTTTTTT

abundance: many
d_gene: NA
v_gene: TRBV27
j_gene: TRBJ1-2
CDR3aa: CASSLGGAAYGYTF
CDR3nt: TGTGCCAGCAGTTTGGGGGGGGCGGCTTATGGCTACACCTTC

abundance: NA
d_gene: NA
v_gene: TRBV27
j_gene: TRBJ2-1
CDR3aa: CASRLSPPETQFF
CDR3nt: TGTGCCAGCAGATTATCCCCCCCGGAGACCCAGTTCTTC

abundance: NA
d_gene: TRBD2
v_gene: TRBV11-2
j_gene: TRBJ2-1
CDR3aa: CASSTGGAAGAYNEQFF
CDR3nt: TGTGCCAGCAGCACCGGGGGCGCAGCGGGGGCTTACAATGAGCAGTTCTTC

abundance: many
d_gene: NA
v_gene: TRBV5-5
j_gene: TRBJ2-4
CDR3aa: CASSFLLLGRENIQYF
CDR3nt: TGTGCCAGCAGCTTTCTCCTGTTAGGCCGAGAAAACATTCAGTACTTC

abundance: NA
d_gene: NA
v_gene: TRBV20-1
j_gene: TRBJ1-5
CDR3aa: CSANRGGLNQPQHF
CDR3nt: TGCAGTGCTAACCGAGGGGGGCTCAATCAGCCCCAGCATTTT

abundance: many
d_gene: TRBD2
v_gene: TRBV10-2
j_gene: TRBJ2-3
CDR3aa: CASKPTAAGVSDTQYF
CDR3nt: TGCGCCAGCAAACCCACGGCAGCGGGGGTATCAGATACGCAGTATTTT

abundance: NA
d_gene: NA
v_gene: TRBV29-1
j_gene: TRBJ2-3
CDR3aa: CSVEGTQTGSTDTQYF
CDR3nt: TGCAGCGTTGAAGGAACACAGACGGGGAGCACAGATACGCAGTATTTT

abundance: once
d_gene: NA
v_gene: TRBV27
j_gene: TRBJ2-5
CDR3aa: CASLFDQNQETQYF
CDR3nt: TGTGCCAGCCTGTTTGACCAGAACCAAGAGACCCAGTACTTC

abundance: NA
d_gene: NA
v_gene: TRBV7-2
j_gene: TRBJ2-1
CDR3aa: CASSLGEDSEQFF
CDR3nt: TGTGCCAGCAGCTTAGGGGAAGACAGTGAGCAGTTCTTC

abundance: NA
d_gene: TRBD2
v_gene: TRBV20-1
j_gene: TRBJ2-1
CDR3aa: CSARLAGIYNEQFF
CDR3nt: TGCAGTGCTCGACTAGCGGGAATCTACAATGAGCAGTTCTTC

abundance: NA
d_gene: NA
v_gene: TRBV21-1
j_gene: TRBJ2-7
CDR3aa: CASSKTGCGIEQYF
CDR3nt: TGTGCCAGCAGCAAGACAGGGTGCGGTATCGAGCAGTACTTC

abundance: many
d_gene: NA
v_gene: TRBV4-2
j_gene: TRBJ2-1
CDR3aa: CASSPLGAGNGNEQFF
CDR3nt: TGTGCCAGCAGCCCTTTGGGCGCGGGAAACGGCAATGAGCAGTTCTTC